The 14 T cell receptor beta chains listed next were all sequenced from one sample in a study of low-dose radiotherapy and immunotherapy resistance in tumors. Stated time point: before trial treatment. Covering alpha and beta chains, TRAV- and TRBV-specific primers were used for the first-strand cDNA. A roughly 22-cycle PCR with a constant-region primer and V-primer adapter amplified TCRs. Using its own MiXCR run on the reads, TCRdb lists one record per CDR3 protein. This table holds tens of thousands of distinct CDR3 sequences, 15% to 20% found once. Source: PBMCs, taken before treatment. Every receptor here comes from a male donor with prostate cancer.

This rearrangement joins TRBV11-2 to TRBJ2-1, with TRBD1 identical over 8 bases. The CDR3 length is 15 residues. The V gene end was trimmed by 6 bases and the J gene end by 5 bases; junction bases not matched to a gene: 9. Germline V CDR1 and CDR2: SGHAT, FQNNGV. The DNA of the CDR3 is TGTGCCAGCAGAATGGGTCAGGGGGCGAACAATGAGCAGTTCTTC. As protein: CASRMGQGANNEQFF.

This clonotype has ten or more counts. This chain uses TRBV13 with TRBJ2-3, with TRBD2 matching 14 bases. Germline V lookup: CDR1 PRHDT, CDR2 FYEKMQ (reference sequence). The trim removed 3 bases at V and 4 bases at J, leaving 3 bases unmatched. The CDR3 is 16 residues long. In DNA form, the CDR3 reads TGTGCCAGCAGCTTTGGACTAGCGGGAGGAGCAGATACGCAGTATTTT. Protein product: CASSFGLAGGADTQYF.

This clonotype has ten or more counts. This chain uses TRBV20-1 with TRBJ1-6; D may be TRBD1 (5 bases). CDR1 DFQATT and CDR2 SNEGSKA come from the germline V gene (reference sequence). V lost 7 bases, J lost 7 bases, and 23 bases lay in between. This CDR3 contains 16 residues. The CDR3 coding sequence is TGCAGTGTAGTTCCGGGTGTGGGACGGAAGAATTCACCCCTCCACTTT. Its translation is CSVVPGVGRKNSPLHF.

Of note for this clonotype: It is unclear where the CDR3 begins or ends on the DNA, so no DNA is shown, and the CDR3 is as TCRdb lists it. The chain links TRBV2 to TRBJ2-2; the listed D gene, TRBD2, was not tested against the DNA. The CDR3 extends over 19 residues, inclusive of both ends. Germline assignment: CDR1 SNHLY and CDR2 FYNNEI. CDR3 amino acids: CASTLGLAGIGELFFFFFF.

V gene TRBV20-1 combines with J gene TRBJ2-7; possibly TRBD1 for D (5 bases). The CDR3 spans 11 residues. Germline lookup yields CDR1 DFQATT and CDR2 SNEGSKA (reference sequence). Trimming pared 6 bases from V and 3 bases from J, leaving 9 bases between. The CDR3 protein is CSATRDYEQYF. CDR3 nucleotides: TGCAGTGCAACCAGGGACTACGAGCAGTACTTC.

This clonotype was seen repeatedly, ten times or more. The CDR3 sequence: CASSPSSGYNEQFF. The CDR3 DNA follows: TGTGCCAGCAGCCCCAGTAGCGGGTACAATGAGCAGTTCTTC. J is TRBJ2-1 and V is TRBV12-3 or TRBV12-4, with 7 bases fitting TRBD2. The CDR3 spans 14 residues. V dropped 6 bases and J dropped 4; count of bases not matched to a gene: 6.

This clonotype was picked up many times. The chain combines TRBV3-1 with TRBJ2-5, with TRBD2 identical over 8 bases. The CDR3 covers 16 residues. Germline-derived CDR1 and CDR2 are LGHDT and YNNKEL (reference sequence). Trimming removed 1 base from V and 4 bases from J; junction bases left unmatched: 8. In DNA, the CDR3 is TGTGCCAGCAGCCAAGCCCCCGCGGGGGGCGGAGAGACCCAGTACTTC. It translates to CASSQAPAGGGETQYF.

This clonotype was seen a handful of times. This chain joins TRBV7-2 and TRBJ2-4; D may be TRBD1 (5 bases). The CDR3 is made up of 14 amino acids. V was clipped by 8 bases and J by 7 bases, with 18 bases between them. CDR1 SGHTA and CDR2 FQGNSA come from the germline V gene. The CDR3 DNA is TGTGCCAGCCTCCCCTTGTCCGCAGGGAACATTCAGTACTTC. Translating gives CASLPLSAGNIQYF.

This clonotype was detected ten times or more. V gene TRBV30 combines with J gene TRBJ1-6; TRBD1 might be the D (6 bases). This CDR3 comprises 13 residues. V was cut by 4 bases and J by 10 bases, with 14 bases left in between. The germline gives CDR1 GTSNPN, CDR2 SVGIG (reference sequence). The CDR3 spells CAWTPYRESPLHF. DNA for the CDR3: TGTGCCTGGACTCCCTACAGGGAATCACCCCTCCACTTT.

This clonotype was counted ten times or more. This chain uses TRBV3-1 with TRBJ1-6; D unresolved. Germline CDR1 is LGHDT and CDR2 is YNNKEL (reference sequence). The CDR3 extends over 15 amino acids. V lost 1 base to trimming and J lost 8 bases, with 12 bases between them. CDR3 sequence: CASSQAGKGDSPLHF. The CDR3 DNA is TGTGCCAGCAGCCAAGCAGGCAAGGGTGATTCACCCCTCCACTTT.

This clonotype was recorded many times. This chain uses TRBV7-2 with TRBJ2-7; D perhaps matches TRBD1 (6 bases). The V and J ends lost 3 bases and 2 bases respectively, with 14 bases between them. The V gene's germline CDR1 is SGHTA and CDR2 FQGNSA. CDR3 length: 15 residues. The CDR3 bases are TGTGCCAGCAGCTTCTTGGCAGGGGATGCCTACGAGCAGTACTTC. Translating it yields CASSFLAGDAYEQYF. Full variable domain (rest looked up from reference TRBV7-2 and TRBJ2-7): GAGVSQSPSNKVTEKGKDVELRCDPISGHTALYWYRQSLGQGLEFLIYFQGNSAPDKSGLPSDRFSAERTGGSVSTLTIQRTQQEDSAVYLCASSFLAGDAYEQYFGPGTRLTVT.

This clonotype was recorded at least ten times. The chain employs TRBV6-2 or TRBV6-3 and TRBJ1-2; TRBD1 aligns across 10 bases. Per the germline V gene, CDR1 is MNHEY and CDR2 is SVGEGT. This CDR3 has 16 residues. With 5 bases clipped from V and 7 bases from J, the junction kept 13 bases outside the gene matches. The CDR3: CASSVPGQGPRSGYTF. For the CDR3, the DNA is TGTGCCAGCAGTGTCCCGGGACAGGGGCCCCGGTCTGGCTACACCTTC.

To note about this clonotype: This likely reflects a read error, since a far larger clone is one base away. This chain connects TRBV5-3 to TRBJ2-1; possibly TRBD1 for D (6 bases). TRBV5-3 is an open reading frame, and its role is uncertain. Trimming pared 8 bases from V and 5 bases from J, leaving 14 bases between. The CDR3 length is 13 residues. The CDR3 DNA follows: TGTGCCAGCAGCCCGGACAGAAACAATGAGCAGTTCTTC. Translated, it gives CASSPDRNNEQFF.

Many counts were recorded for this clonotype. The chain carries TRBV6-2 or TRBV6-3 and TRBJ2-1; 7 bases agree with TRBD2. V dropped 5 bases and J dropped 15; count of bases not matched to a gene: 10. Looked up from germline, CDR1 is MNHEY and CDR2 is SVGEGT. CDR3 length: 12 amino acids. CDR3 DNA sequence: TGTGCCAGCAGTGACCGCACTAGCGTAGTGTTCTTC. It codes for CASSDRTSVVFF.